The sequence of this T cell receptor (beta chain) was determined in a study of cytomegalovirus exposure and HLA in healthy donors. The CDR3 runs to 15 residues. V was shortened by 0 bases and J by 2 bases, with 9 bases between the two germline ends. CDR1 is SGHTS, CDR2 YDEGEE, per germline. As concerns this clone: The antigen is undetermined.

Study outcomes and limitations: As a later analysis revealed, most CMV-associated TCR beta chains appeared HLA-restricted. It was in a later analysis that TCR association rates were seen to vary by HLA locus, highest for DRB1 and lowest for HLA-C. Sequence variants that were highly shared formed a cluster that was likely a sequencing artifact.

PCR employed 60 Vbeta and 13 Jbeta primers. Measured with immunoSEQ multiplex PCR; TCRdb has only the in-frame clones, and not every one. Of around 110,000 clones listed, roughly 80% are singletons. The sequencing sample was made of PBMCs. This receptor was obtained from a middle-aged man in good health and CMV-seronegative. V gene TRBV5-8 combines with J gene TRBJ1-3; D is uncertain. The CDR3 region is CASSLDRGPGNTIYF. CDR3 DNA sequence: TGTGCCAGCAGCTTGGACCGGGGTCCTGGAAACACCATATATTTT.